This passage covers 29 T cell receptor beta chains from one sample sequenced in a study of cytomegalovirus exposure and HLA in healthy donors. The PCR had 60 Vbeta and 13 Jbeta primers. Profiled with immunoSEQ multiplex PCR; TCRdb holds only in-frame clones, not every one. The table records roughly 160,000 clones, approximately 80% of them present only once. Sequencing was carried out using PBMCs. These receptors were taken from a man aged 18 to 30 in good health and CMV-seropositive.

The gene calls are TRBV19 and TRBJ2-2; 8 nucleotides align to TRBD1. V shed 1 base, J shed 1 base, and the junction held 5 bases outside the gene matches. The CDR3 is made up of 17 amino acids. The V gene's germline CDR1 is LNHDA and CDR2 SQIVND (reference sequence). CDR3 in amino acids: CASSIVGGQENTGELFF. The CDR3 coding sequence is TGTGCCAGTAGTATAGTAGGGGGACAGGAGAACACCGGGGAGCTGTTTTTT.

This sequence joins TRBV4-1 and TRBJ2-5; D is possibly TRBD1 (6 bases). The CDR3 runs 16 residues. Germline lookup yields CDR1 MGHRA and CDR2 YSYEKL. The germline V and J ends were trimmed by 0 bases and 3 bases, with 14 bases remaining between them. CDR3 coding DNA: TGCGCCAGCAGCCAAGACCGCCCAGGGGTAGAAGAGACCCAGTACTTC. As protein: CASSQDRPGVEETQYF.

This clone occurred once. V usage is TRBV9 and J usage is TRBJ1-1; 11 bases map to TRBD1. The trim removed 5 bases at V and 4 bases at J, leaving 10 bases unmatched. In germline, CDR1 is SGDLS, CDR2 YYNGEE. The CDR3 totals 16 residues. In DNA form, the CDR3 reads TGTGCCAGCAGTGATCCGGGACAGGGGGTAAGCACTGAAGCTTTCTTT. This translates into CASSDPGQGVSTEAFF.

On this clone itself: This specimen includes other DNA sequences encoding the same CDR3. The rearrangement joins TRBV5-4 to TRBJ2-7; TRBD1 matches 11 bases. The CDR3 covers 15 residues. Looked up from germline, CDR1 is SGHNT and CDR2 is YYREEE (reference sequence). Losses at the gene ends were 0 bases for V and 2 bases for J; bases not matched to a gene: 1. CDR3 nucleotide sequence: TGTGCCAGCAGCTTGGCGGGACAGGGGGCCTACGAGCAGTACTTC. Protein product: CASSLAGQGAYEQYF.

The chain joins TRBV6-1 to TRBJ2-5; 8 bases agree with TRBD1. CDR3 length equals 17 residues. Germline CDR1 reads MNHNS; CDR2 reads SASEGT. After removal of 3 bases from V and 0 bases from J, the junction contained 9 bases not matched to a gene. CDR3 DNA sequence: TGTGCCAGCAGTGATGGGGGGACAGGCGTGTACCAAGAGACCCAGTACTTC. Its translation: CASSDGGTGVYQETQYF.

J is TRBJ2-4 and V is TRBV13; no firm D call. The ends were cut back, 3 bases at V and 6 bases at J, with 3 bases in the middle. The germline V gene encodes CDR1 PRHDT and CDR2 FYEKMQ (reference sequence). This CDR3 contains 11 residues. CDR3 sequence (DNA): TGTGCCAGCAGCTTCGGAAACATTCAGTACTTC. Translation gives CASSFGNIQYF.

The CDR3 is CASYPRTGDTGELFF. CDR3 nucleotide sequence: TGTGCCAGTTATCCCCGGACAGGGGACACCGGGGAGCTGTTTTTT. This chain links TRBV7-6 with TRBJ2-2; 9 positions match TRBD1. This CDR3 is 15 amino acids long. Germline V gene sequence: CDR1 SGHVS, CDR2 FNYEAQ. The V and J ends lost 9 bases and 3 bases, in that order; junction bases with no gene match: 8.

The gene calls are TRBV29-1 and TRBJ1-1, with a possible D match to TRBD1 (6 bases). Per germline, CDR1 SQVTM and CDR2 ANQGSEA. The CDR3 has 13 residues. The V gene lost 2 bases and the J gene lost 4 bases, with 11 bases spanning the gap. CDR3 protein: CSVERGGGTEAFF. The CDR3 coding sequence is TGCAGCGTTGAAAGGGGGGGTGGCACTGAAGCTTTCTTT.

This clone appeared a single time. V and J are TRBV9 and TRBJ2-1, with unresolved D. The CDR3 has 16 residues. CDR1 and CDR2 (germline): SGDLS, YYNGEE. Between the trimmed V and J ends, which lost 0 bases and 6 bases, there was a span of 16 bases. The CDR3 loop reads CASSVGIASVSNEQFF. The CDR3 coding sequence is TGTGCCAGCAGCGTAGGAATAGCTTCTGTCTCCAATGAGCAGTTCTTC.

The chain is built from TRBV19 and TRBJ1-1, with D uncertain. The length of the CDR3 is 15 residues. Germline V gene sequence: CDR1 LNHDA, CDR2 SQIVND (reference sequence). V lost 5 bases, J lost 1 base, and 14 bases lay in between. CDR3 bases: TGTGCCAGTAGTGTTTATGGTTACTCGAACACTGAAGCTTTCTTT. Translated, it gives CASSVYGYSNTEAFF.

This chain joins TRBV10-3 and TRBJ1-3; a possible D gene is TRBD1 (5 bases). V lost 3 bases to trimming and J lost 0 bases, with 12 bases between them. CDR3 length equals 16 residues. Germline V gene data show CDR1 as ENHRY and CDR2 as SYGVKD. The CDR3 is CAISEPTAISGNTIYF. CDR3 bases: TGTGCCATCAGTGAACCGACAGCCATCTCTGGAAACACCATATATTTT.

The chain is built from TRBV18 and TRBJ2-2; 7 bases match TRBD1. The germline V gene encodes CDR1 KGHSH and CDR2 LQKENI. V lost 5 bases to trimming and J lost 5 bases; unmatched junction nucleotides: 5. The CDR3 is 14 amino acids. The CDR3 region has the DNA TGTGCCAGCTCAGACGGGACAGATACCGGGGAGCTGTTTTTT. Its translation: CASSDGTDTGELFF. The full variable domain, with the rest looked up from reference TRBV18 and TRBJ2-2, is NAGVMQNPRHLVRRRGQEARLRCSPMKGHSHVYWYRQLPEEGLKFMVYLQKENIIDESGMPKERFSAEFPKEGPSILRIQQVVRGDSAAYFCASSDGTDTGELFFGEGSRLTVL.

The chain links TRBV13 to TRBJ1-1; D ambiguous. The germline CDR1 and CDR2 sequences are PRHDT and FYEKMQ (reference sequence). The CDR3 has 12 residues. V lost 8 bases, J lost 3 bases, and 10 bases lay in between. CDR3 nucleotides: TGTGCCAGCGGGGAGGGTCACACTGAAGCTTTCTTT. It specifies CASGEGHTEAFF.

This chain uses TRBV2 with TRBJ1-5; a possible D gene is TRBD1 (6 bases). The V end was cut by 5 bases, the J end by 1 base, with 12 bases between. CDR3 length: 15 amino acids. Germline-derived CDR1 and CDR2 are SNHLY and FYNNEI. The CDR3 protein is CASSSRTVSNQPQHF. The CDR3 DNA reads as TGTGCCAGCAGTTCCCGGACAGTAAGCAATCAGCCCCAGCATTTT.

V usage is TRBV5-1 and J usage is TRBJ1-3, with 8 bases fitting TRBD1. The CDR3 consists of 18 residues. The germline gives CDR1 SGHRS, CDR2 YFSETQ. V shed 5 bases and J 4 bases; nucleotides not matched to a gene: 17. CDR3 nucleotides: TGCGCCAGCAGGGCAGGGGCAGGGGGCCTTGGAGGCGGAAACACCATATATTTT. It encodes CASRAGAGGLGGGNTIYF.

The chain joins TRBV7-2 to TRBJ2-2, with 7 bases aligning to TRBD2. Germline V CDR1 and CDR2: SGHTA, FQGNSA. The trim removed 6 bases at V and 4 bases at J, leaving 11 bases unmatched. The CDR3 length is 16 residues. CDR3 coding DNA: TGTGCCAGCAGTAAAGGAGGCGGGAGAAGCACCGGGGAGCTGTTTTTT. Its protein is CASSKGGGRSTGELFF.

The chain joins TRBV11-2 to TRBJ2-6; D ambiguous. Germline CDR1 SGHAT, CDR2 FQNNGV. Trimming pared 5 bases from V and 4 bases from J, leaving 9 bases between. CDR3 size: 14 residues. The DNA of the CDR3 is TGTGCCAGCAGCCCAGATCCGGGGGCCAACGTCCTGACTTTC. Its translation is CASSPDPGANVLTF.

This chain joins TRBV6-5 and TRBJ1-6, with a possible D match to TRBD1 (5 bases). The V and J ends lost 4 bases and 0 bases respectively, with 7 bases between them. CDR1 is MNHEY, CDR2 SVGAGI, per germline. The CDR3 is 15 amino acids. The CDR3 region is CASSSGGSYNSPLHF. CDR3 nucleotide sequence: TGTGCCAGCAGTTCGGGGGGCTCCTATAATTCACCCCTCCACTTT.

Only a few counts were recorded for this clone. Other nucleotide sequences in the sample specify the same CDR3. The chain is built from TRBV5-1 and TRBJ1-3; no reliable D call. Germline V lookup: CDR1 SGHRS, CDR2 YFSETQ. This CDR3 is built from 14 residues. Between the trimmed V and J ends, which lost 1 base and 0 bases, there was a span of 5 bases. In DNA form, the CDR3 reads TGCGCCAGCAGCTTGCGGGGCTCTGGAAACACCATATATTTT. Protein: CASSLRGSGNTIYF.

The chain carries TRBV5-4 and TRBJ1-2, with D possibly being TRBD1 (5 bases). This CDR3 is 16 amino acids long. Trimming shortened V by 2 bases and J by 1 base, and 15 bases separated the two germline ends. Germline V lookup: CDR1 SGHNT, CDR2 YYREEE (reference sequence). The CDR3 is CASSFSLGPGNYGYTF. CDR3 sequence (DNA): TGTGCCAGCAGCTTCTCTTTGGGGCCTGGTAACTATGGCTACACCTTC.

The genes are TRBV11-3 and TRBJ1-3; D is ambiguous. The length of the CDR3 is 13 residues. Germline lookup yields CDR1 SGHNT and CDR2 YENEEA. Trimming left V 1 base short and J 3 bases short, with 4 bases between. This chain's CDR3 is CASSLGVGNTIYF. The CDR3 DNA follows: TGTGCCAGCAGCTTAGGAGTTGGAAACACCATATATTTT.

The count of this clone is one. The CDR3 sequence is CASSLSPGAGNTIYF. The CDR3 nucleotides read TGTGCCAGCAGTTTATCACCAGGGGCTGGAAACACCATATATTTT. The V gene is TRBV27, the J gene TRBJ1-3; D perhaps matches TRBD1 (6 bases). The CDR3 runs to 15 residues. Germline-derived CDR1 and CDR2 are MNHEY and SMNVEV (reference sequence). Trimming stripped 0 bases from V and 2 bases from J, with 8 bases between.

CDR3 amino acids: CASSSLFPGQIYEQYF. CDR3 DNA sequence: TGTGCCAGCAGCTCTCTATTTCCGGGACAGATTTACGAGCAGTACTTC. The V and J genes are TRBV7-9 and TRBJ2-7; 7 nucleotides match TRBD1. V was pared by 4 bases and J by 4 bases, with 13 bases of the junction left unmatched. There are 16 residues in the CDR3. Germline loops: CDR1 SEHNR, CDR2 FQNEAQ (reference sequence).

The chain has TRBV5-4 and TRBJ1-1; D is unresolved. The CDR3 loop spans 14 amino acids. CDR1 and CDR2 (germline): SGHNT, YYREEE (reference sequence). V was shortened by 0 bases and J by 1 base, with 7 bases between the two germline ends. This CDR3 reads CASSLVSGNTEAFF. The CDR3 region has the DNA TGTGCCAGCAGCTTGGTTTCAGGGAACACTGAAGCTTTCTTT.

This chain links TRBV5-1 with TRBJ1-1; possibly TRBD1 for D (6 bases). The V gene lost 4 bases and the J gene lost 1 base, with 20 bases spanning the gap. Germline lookup yields CDR1 SGHRS and CDR2 YFSETQ. CDR3 length: 17 residues. For the CDR3, the DNA is TGCGCCAGCAGCCCAGAAAGGGGGATTTCAGGGAACACTGAAGCTTTCTTT. This gives the protein CASSPERGISGNTEAFF.

The rearrangement uses TRBV6-1 and TRBJ2-6; maybe TRBD1 (5 bases). Trimming removed 10 bases at V and 3 bases at J, with 13 bases between. CDR1 and CDR2 (germline): MNHNS, SASEGT. The CDR3 is 14 amino acids. The CDR3 reads CATQGEIGANVLTF. The CDR3 DNA follows: TGTGCCACCCAAGGGGAAATTGGGGCCAACGTCCTGACTTTC.

This chain links TRBV30 with TRBJ2-5; D gene uncertain. V was pared by 5 bases and J by 5 bases, with 6 bases between. Germline loops: CDR1 GTSNPN, CDR2 SVGIG (reference sequence). This CDR3 is built from 10 residues. DNA of the CDR3: TGTGCCTGGGAACGGGAGACCCAGTACTTC. It codes for CAWERETQYF.

A few counts support this clone. CDR3 loop: CNTYEQYF. CDR3 bases: TGTAACACCTACGAGCAGTACTTC. The chain couples TRBV4-2 to TRBJ2-7; no firm D call. Germline CDR1 reads LGHNA; CDR2 reads YNFKEQ. The CDR3 extends over 8 amino acids.

The V and J genes are TRBV9 and TRBJ1-2; 10 bases align to TRBD1. Losses at the gene ends were 4 bases for V and 7 bases for J; bases not matched to a gene: 7. In germline, CDR1 is SGDLS, CDR2 YYNGEE. This CDR3 has 14 amino acids. CDR3 sequence: CASSPPGQGTGYTF. The CDR3 DNA reads TGTGCCAGCAGCCCGCCGGGACAGGGGACTGGCTACACCTTC.